These 28 T cell receptor beta chains share one sample of origin, sequenced in a study of early T cells in non-severe SARS-CoV-2 infection. In TCRdb, the 5' RACE reads were re-called with MiXCR into one record per CDR3 protein. The sample carries roughly 100,000 distinct CDR3 sequences, under 15% recorded once. The sample consisted of whole blood. These receptors all stem from an adult who was a healthcare worker with PCR-confirmed SARS-CoV-2 infection or an uninfected control (not recorded which).

In this sample, this clonotype turned up many times. V and J are TRBV4-2 and TRBJ2-1; no clear D gene. CDR3 length equals 15 residues. Germline assignment: CDR1 LGHNA and CDR2 YNFKEQ. V gave up 4 bases and J gave up 0 bases, with 10 bases separating them. The CDR3 region has the DNA TGTGCCAGCAGCCCCCGTGAGGACTCCTACAATGAGCAGTTCTTC. It specifies CASSPREDSYNEQFF.

This clonotype was recorded a few times. The chain employs TRBV20-1 and TRBJ1-4; no definite D call. V was shortened by 2 bases and J by 3 bases, with 7 bases between the two germline ends. Germline CDR1 is DFQATT and CDR2 is SNEGSKA (reference sequence). CDR3 length: 13 amino acids. The CDR3 DNA sequence: TGCAGTGCTAGACTACAGCCTAATGAAAAACTGTTTTTT. Translating gives CSARLQPNEKLFF.

The table lists this clonotype with a few counts. This chain links TRBV3-1 with TRBJ1-1; 9 bases are a match to TRBD1. Germline V gives CDR1 LGHDT, CDR2 YNNKEL (reference sequence). The ends lost 2 bases at V and 11 bases at J; junction bases unmatched: 6. The CDR3 loop spans 13 amino acids. The CDR3 protein is CASSQQDRGTAFF. The CDR3 DNA reads as TGTGCCAGCAGCCAACAAGACAGGGGGACGGCTTTCTTT.

This clonotype has ten or more counts. V usage is TRBV3-1 and J usage is TRBJ2-3, with TRBD2 identical over 10 bases. After removal of 3 bases from V and 0 bases from J, the junction contained 9 bases not matched to a gene. The germline CDR1 and CDR2 sequences are LGHDT and YNNKEL (reference sequence). There are 18 residues in the CDR3. CDR3 in DNA: TGTGCCAGCAGCCAGGAGGCTCTAGCGGGGGTGAGCACAGATACGCAGTATTTT. It is translated as CASSQEALAGVSTDTQYF.

This clonotype was detected only a few times. This sequence joins TRBV6-6 and TRBJ1-4, with no clear D. Per germline, CDR1 MNHNY and CDR2 SVGAGI (reference sequence). This CDR3 is built from 12 residues. Trimming left V 8 bases short and J 8 bases short, with 12 bases between. CDR3 DNA: TGTGCCAGCGGTGGGTACGTGGAAAAACTGTTTTTT. It translates to CASGGYVEKLFF.

The chain combines TRBV6-5 with TRBJ1-2; 7 bases are shared with TRBD1. The CDR3 is 13 residues long. V shed 5 bases and J 7 bases; nucleotides not matched to a gene: 7. CDR1 is MNHEY and CDR2 is SVGAGI in the germline V gene. DNA of the CDR3: TGTGCCAGCAGTAAAGGGGACAGTGGTGGCTACACCTTC. Translation gives CASSKGDSGGYTF.

The gene calls are TRBV21-1 and TRBJ2-7; the listed D gene, TRBD2, was not tested against the DNA. TRBV21-1 is a recognized pseudogene. The CDR3 sequence is 19 residues long. CDR3 sequence: CASSKGMSGGDLIGHEQYF. CDR3 DNA: TGTGCCAGCAGCAAGGGTATGAGCGGGGGGGATTTAATCGGTCACGAGCAGTACTTC.

This chain links TRBV12-3 or TRBV12-4 with TRBJ1-1, with unresolved D. The CDR3 covers 14 residues. Trimming left V 0 bases short and J 4 bases short, with 9 bases between. For the CDR3, the DNA is TGTGCCAGCAGTTTAGCCCGCTCGGGCACTGAAGCTTTCTTT. It is translated as CASSLARSGTEAFF.

The V call is TRBV20-1, the J call TRBJ2-7; D unresolved. Trimming took 3 bases from V and 3 from J, leaving 18 bases between them. Germline V gene lookup returns CDR1 DFQATT and CDR2 SNEGSKA (reference sequence). CDR3 length: 15 amino acids. The CDR3 DNA reads TGCAGTGCTAGCGTCATCGATTTACGGAGCTACGAGCAGTACTTC. This gives the protein CSASVIDLRSYEQYF.

The chain uses TRBV18 and TRBJ2-5, with 7 bases aligning to TRBD1. This CDR3 has 13 residues. In germline, CDR1 is KGHSH, CDR2 LQKENI. Trimming cost V 7 bases and J 2 bases; bases outside gene matches: 4. The CDR3 region is CASFRDRQETQYF. The CDR3, as DNA: TGTGCCAGCTTCCGGGACAGACAAGAGACCCAGTACTTC.

The chain is built from TRBV19 and TRBJ2-7; no reliable D call. The V end lost 4 bases, the J end lost 0 bases, and 10 bases lay between the germline ends. The CDR3 has 14 residues. The germline V gene has CDR1 LNHDA and CDR2 SQIVND (reference sequence). CDR3 DNA: TGTGCCAGTAGTAGGCGACGAAGCTCCTACGAGCAGTACTTC. As protein: CASSRRRSSYEQYF. The full variable domain, with the rest looked up from reference TRBV19 and TRBJ2-7, is DGGITQSPKYLFRKEGQNVTLSCEQNLNHDAMYWYRQDPGQGLRLIYYSQIVNDFQKGDIAEGYSVSREKKESFPLTVTSAQKNPTAFYLCASSRRRSSYEQYFGPGTRLTVT.

The rearrangement joins TRBV3-1 to TRBJ1-1, with D possibly matching TRBD1 (6 bases). Germline V gene data show CDR1 as LGHDT and CDR2 as YNNKEL (reference sequence). This CDR3 comprises 17 residues. Trimming removed 1 base from V and 0 bases from J, with 15 bases in between. The DNA for the CDR3 is TGTGCCAGCAGCCAAGTAGGGGGAGTGGGGATGAACACTGAAGCTTTCTTT. It is translated as CASSQVGGVGMNTEAFF.

This clonotype was observed a few times. V gene TRBV11-2 combines with J gene TRBJ2-7; 9 bases are a match to TRBD1. The germline gives CDR1 SGHAT, CDR2 FQNNGV. The junction had 6 bases not matched to a gene; V was cut back by 5 bases and J by 1 base. This CDR3 is 15 amino acids long. The CDR3, as DNA: TGTGCCAGCAGCATCACCGGGACAGGGTCCTACGAGCAGTACTTC. It yields the protein CASSITGTGSYEQYF.

This clonotype was seen many times. The chain links TRBV18 to TRBJ2-5, with 8 bases lining up with TRBD2. CDR3 length: 14 amino acids. Unmatched junction bases numbered 1, after V lost 0 bases and J lost 4 bases. Germline CDR1 and CDR2: KGHSH and LQKENI. The CDR3 loop is CASSPPSGGETQYF. In nucleotides, the CDR3 is TGTGCCAGCTCACCACCAAGCGGGGGAGAGACCCAGTACTTC.

This clonotype was counted at least ten times. The chain couples TRBV5-1 to TRBJ2-5; D unclear. CDR3 length: 15 amino acids. Germline V gene sequence: CDR1 SGHRS, CDR2 YFSETQ. V dropped 0 bases and J dropped 1 base, with 10 bases sitting between them. The DNA of the CDR3 is TGCGCCAGCAGCTTGGGTGGCAGCCTCCAAGAGACCCAGTACTTC. Translating it yields CASSLGGSLQETQYF. Complete variable domain (other parts from reference TRBV5-1 and TRBJ2-5): KAGVTQTPRYLIKTRGQQVTLSCSPISGHRSVSWYQQTPGQGLQFLFEYFSETQRNKGNFPGRFSGRQFSNSRSEMNVSTLELGDSALYLCASSLGGSLQETQYFGPGTRLLVL.

The chain joins TRBV2 to TRBJ2-5; 10 nucleotides agree with TRBD2. This CDR3 spans 16 amino acids. Trimming removed 4 bases from V and 5 bases from J; junction bases left unmatched: 10. Germline lookup yields CDR1 SNHLY and CDR2 FYNNEI. The CDR3 DNA reads as TGTGCCAGCAGTGGTTCCCCAGCGGGGGGGCGGGAGACCCAGTACTTC. This gives the protein CASSGSPAGGRETQYF.

V is TRBV28 and J is TRBJ1-5; 8 nucleotides align to TRBD1. Germline trimming cut 6 bases from V and 6 bases from J; bases unmatched to any gene: 4. The CDR3 extends over 13 amino acids. Germline CDR1 MDHEN, CDR2 SYDVKM. The DNA for the CDR3 is TGTGCCAGCAGACAGGACAGGGCTCAGCCCCAGCATTTT. Translated: CASRQDRAQPQHF.

The gene calls are TRBV6-5 and TRBJ2-7; D is unclear. This CDR3 comprises 11 residues. The germline V gene encodes CDR1 MNHEY and CDR2 SVGAGI. Trimming shortened V by 5 bases and J by 2 bases, and 4 bases separated the two germline ends. DNA of the CDR3: TGTGCCAGCAGTAACACCTACGAGCAGTACTTC. This sequence encodes CASSNTYEQYF.

This clonotype was detected a few times. J is TRBJ1-5 and V is TRBV12-3 or TRBV12-4; D is unresolved. This CDR3 region has 12 residues. V dropped 3 bases and J dropped 5 bases, with 5 bases sitting between them. In nucleotides, the CDR3 is TGTGCCAGCAGTTTGTTGGATCAGCCCCAGCATTTT. This encodes CASSLLDQPQHF.

For this clonotype: One junction end does not reproduce the germline sequence, and a read error may be involved. The V and J genes are TRBV7-8 and TRBJ2-1; D call uncertain. The CDR3 is 17 residues long. The germline CDR1 and CDR2 sequences are SGHVS and FQNEAQ. DNA of the CDR3: TGTGCCAGCAGCTTAGCGCGGCGCCCGAGCTCCTACAATGAGCAGTTATTC. It translates to CASSLARRPSSYNEQLF.

J is TRBJ2-7 and V is TRBV3-1, with no clear D. From germline, CDR1 is LGHDT and CDR2 YNNKEL (reference sequence). V gave up 6 bases and J gave up 6 bases, with 15 bases separating them. CDR3 length: 13 residues. DNA for the CDR3: TGTGCCAGCAGTCTAAAACGTAACGGCGAGCAGTACTTC. This translates into CASSLKRNGEQYF.

This clonotype was observed a few times. This chain uses TRBV29-1 with TRBJ2-7; D gene uncertain. This CDR3 is built from 10 residues. Trimming took 4 bases from V and 3 from J, leaving 4 bases between them. The germline V gene encodes CDR1 SQVTM and CDR2 ANQGSEA. This chain's CDR3 is CSVGGYEQYF. The CDR3 nucleotides read TGCAGCGTTGGCGGCTACGAGCAGTACTTC.

The chain uses TRBV6-6 and TRBJ2-1; 7 bases are a match to TRBD1. The CDR3 length is 11 residues. Trimming took 7 bases from V and 10 from J; bases not matched to a gene: 4. The germline V gene has CDR1 MNHNY and CDR2 SVGAGI (reference sequence). CDR3 bases: TGTGCCAGCAACCGGGACAGCGAGCAGTTCTTC. Translating gives CASNRDSEQFF.

In its sample, this clonotype was seen a few times. The chain is built from TRBV20-1 and TRBJ1-1; 7 bases align to TRBD1. CDR1 is DFQATT, CDR2 SNEGSKA, per germline (reference sequence). J was trimmed by 0 bases and V by 0 bases; bases with no gene match: 13. The CDR3 has 18 residues. CDR3 DNA: TGCAGTGCTAGAGATACACCAGGCCGACAGGGATTGAACACTGAAGCTTTCTTT. As protein: CSARDTPGRQGLNTEAFF.

The chain links TRBV19 to TRBJ1-5, with a tentative D call TRBD1 (5 bases). The V end was cut by 5 bases, the J end by 0 bases, with 11 bases between. Germline V gene data show CDR1 as LNHDA and CDR2 as SQIVND (reference sequence). This CDR3 is built from 15 residues. The CDR3 sequence is CASSSHRSSNQPQHF. The CDR3 coding sequence is TGTGCCAGTAGTTCCCACAGGAGTAGCAATCAGCCCCAGCATTTT.

The rearrangement joins TRBV3-1 to TRBJ2-7, with D perhaps being TRBD1 or TRBD2 (5 bases each). The CDR3 is 17 amino acids. Germline V gives CDR1 LGHDT, CDR2 YNNKEL (reference sequence). V lost 5 bases, J lost 0 bases, and 20 bases lay in between. CDR3 DNA sequence: TGTGCCAGCAGCTACAGAACGGGACCGGCGAGCTCCTACGAGCAGTACTTC. This gives the protein CASSYRTGPASSYEQYF.

The table lists this clonotype with many counts. The chain is built from TRBV12-3 or TRBV12-4 and TRBJ1-2; D call uncertain. CDR3 length equals 13 residues. Trimming cost V 5 bases and J 8 bases, with 15 bases left between them. The CDR3 nucleotides read TGTGCCAGCAGTGCCGGGGATAATGGAGGCTACACCTTC. Translation gives CASSAGDNGGYTF.

The V and J genes are TRBV5-5 and TRBJ2-3; no firm D call. CDR1 is SGHKS, CDR2 YYEKEE, per germline (reference sequence). V shed 2 bases and J shed 4 bases, with 11 bases lying between them. This CDR3 comprises 14 residues. Written as DNA, the CDR3 is TGTGCCAGCAGCTTCGTAAGGGTCCCAGATACGCAGTATTTT. This sequence encodes CASSFVRVPDTQYF.